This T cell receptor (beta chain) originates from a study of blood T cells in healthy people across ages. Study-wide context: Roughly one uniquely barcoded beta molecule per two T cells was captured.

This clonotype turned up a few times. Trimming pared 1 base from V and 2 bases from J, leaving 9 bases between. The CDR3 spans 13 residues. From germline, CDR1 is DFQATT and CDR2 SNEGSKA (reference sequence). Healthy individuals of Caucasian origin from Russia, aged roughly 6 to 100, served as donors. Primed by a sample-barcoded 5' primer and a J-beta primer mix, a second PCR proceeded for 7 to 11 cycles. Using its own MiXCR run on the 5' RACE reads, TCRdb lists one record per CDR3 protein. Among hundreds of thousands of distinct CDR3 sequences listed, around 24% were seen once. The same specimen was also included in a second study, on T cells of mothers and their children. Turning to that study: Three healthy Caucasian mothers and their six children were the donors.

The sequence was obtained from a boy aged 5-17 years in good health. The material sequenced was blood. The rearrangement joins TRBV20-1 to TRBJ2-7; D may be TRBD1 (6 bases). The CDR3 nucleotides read TGCAGTGCTAGAGTCGGGACAACCTACGAGCAGTACTTC. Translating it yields CSARVGTTYEQYF.